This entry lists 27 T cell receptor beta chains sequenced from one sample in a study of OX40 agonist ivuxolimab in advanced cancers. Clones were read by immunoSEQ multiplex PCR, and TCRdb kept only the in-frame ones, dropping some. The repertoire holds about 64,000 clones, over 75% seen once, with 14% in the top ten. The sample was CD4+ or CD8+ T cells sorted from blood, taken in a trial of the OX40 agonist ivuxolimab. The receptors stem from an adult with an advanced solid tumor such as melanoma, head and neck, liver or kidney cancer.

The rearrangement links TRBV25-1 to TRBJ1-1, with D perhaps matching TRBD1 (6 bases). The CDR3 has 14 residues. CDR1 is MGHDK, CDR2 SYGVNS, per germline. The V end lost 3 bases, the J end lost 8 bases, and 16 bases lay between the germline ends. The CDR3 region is CASSEGGLVGEAFF. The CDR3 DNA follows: TGTGCCAGCAGTGAGGGGGGGCTCGTGGGGGAAGCTTTCTTT.

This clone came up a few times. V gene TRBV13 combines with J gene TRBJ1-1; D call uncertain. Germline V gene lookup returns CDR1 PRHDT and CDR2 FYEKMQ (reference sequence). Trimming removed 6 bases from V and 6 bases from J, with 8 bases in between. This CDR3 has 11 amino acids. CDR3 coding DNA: TGTGCCAGCAGGAATATGGCTGAAGCTTTCTTT. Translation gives CASRNMAEAFF.

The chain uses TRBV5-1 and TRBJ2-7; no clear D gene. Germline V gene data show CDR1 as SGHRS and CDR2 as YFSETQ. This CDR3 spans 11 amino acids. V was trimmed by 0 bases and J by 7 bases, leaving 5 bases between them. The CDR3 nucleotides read TGCGCCAGCAGCTTGGTAGGGGAGCAGTACTTC. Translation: CASSLVGEQYF.

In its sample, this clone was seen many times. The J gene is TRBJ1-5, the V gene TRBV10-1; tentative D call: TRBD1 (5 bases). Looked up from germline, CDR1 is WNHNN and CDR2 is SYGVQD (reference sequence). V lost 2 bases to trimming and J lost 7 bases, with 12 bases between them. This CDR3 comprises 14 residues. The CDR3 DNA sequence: TGCGCCAGCAGTGAGGGAGGGGTTCGCCAGCCCCAGCATTTT. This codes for CASSEGGVRQPQHF.

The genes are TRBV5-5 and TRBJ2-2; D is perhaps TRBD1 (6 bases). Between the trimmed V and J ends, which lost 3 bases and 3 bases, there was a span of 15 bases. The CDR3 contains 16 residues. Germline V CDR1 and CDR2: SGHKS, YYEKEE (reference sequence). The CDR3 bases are TGTGCCAGCAGCTGGTCAGGGGTTGTGGACACCGGGGAGCTGTTTTTT. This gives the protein CASSWSGVVDTGELFF.

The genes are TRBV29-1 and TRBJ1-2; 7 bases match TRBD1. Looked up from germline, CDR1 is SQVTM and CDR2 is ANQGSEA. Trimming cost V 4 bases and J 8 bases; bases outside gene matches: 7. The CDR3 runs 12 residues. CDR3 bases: TGCAGCGTTGCTGATCCAGGGGGAGGCTACACCTTC. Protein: CSVADPGGGYTF.

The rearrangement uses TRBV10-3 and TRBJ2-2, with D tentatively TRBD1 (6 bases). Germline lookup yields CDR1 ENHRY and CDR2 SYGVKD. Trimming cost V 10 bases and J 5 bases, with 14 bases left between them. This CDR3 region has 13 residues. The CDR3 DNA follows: TGTGCCACCCACAGGGCAGAGACCGGGGAGCTGTTTTTT. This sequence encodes CATHRAETGELFF.

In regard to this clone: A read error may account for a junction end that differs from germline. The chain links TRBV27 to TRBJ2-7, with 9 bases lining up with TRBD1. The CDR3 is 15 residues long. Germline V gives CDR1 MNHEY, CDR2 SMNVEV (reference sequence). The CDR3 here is CAGSLTGTGWVEQYF. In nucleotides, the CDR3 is TGTGCCGGCAGTCTCACCGGGACAGGGTGGGTCGAGCAGTACTTC.

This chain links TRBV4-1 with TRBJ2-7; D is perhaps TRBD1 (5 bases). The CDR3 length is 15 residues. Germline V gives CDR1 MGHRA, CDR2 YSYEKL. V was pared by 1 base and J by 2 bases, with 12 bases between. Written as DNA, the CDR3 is TGCGCCAGCAGCCAAGTGCCAGGGAAACCCTACGAGCAGTACTTC. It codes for CASSQVPGKPYEQYF.

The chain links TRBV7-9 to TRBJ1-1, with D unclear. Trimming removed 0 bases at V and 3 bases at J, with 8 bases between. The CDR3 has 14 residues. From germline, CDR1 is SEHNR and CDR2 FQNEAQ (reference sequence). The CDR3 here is CASSLAMGYTEAFF. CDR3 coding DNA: TGTGCCAGCAGCTTAGCGATGGGGTACACTGAAGCTTTCTTT. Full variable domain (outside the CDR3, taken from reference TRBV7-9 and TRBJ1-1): DTGVSQNPRHKITKRGQNVTFRCDPISEHNRLYWYRQTLGQGPEFLTYFQNEAQLEKSRLLSDRFSAERPKGSFSTLEIQRTEQGDSAMYLCASSLAMGYTEAFFGQGTRLTVV.

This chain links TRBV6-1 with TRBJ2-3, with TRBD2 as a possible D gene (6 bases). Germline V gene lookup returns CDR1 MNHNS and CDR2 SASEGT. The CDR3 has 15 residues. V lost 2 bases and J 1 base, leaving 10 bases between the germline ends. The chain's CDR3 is CASSEWGGGTDTQYF. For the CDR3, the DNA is TGTGCCAGCAGTGAATGGGGCGGGGGCACAGATACGCAGTATTTT.

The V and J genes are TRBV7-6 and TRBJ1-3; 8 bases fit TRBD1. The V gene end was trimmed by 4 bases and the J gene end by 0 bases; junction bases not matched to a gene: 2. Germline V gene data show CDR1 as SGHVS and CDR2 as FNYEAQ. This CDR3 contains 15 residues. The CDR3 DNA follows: TGTGCCAGCAGCTCAGGGGGCCTCTCTGGAAACACCATATATTTT. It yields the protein CASSSGGLSGNTIYF.

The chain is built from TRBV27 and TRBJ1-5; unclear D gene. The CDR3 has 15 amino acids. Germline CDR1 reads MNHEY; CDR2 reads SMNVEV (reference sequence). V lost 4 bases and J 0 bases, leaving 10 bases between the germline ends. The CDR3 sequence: CASSSNGYSNQPQHF. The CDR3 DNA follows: TGTGCCAGCAGTTCGAACGGTTATAGCAATCAGCCCCAGCATTTT.

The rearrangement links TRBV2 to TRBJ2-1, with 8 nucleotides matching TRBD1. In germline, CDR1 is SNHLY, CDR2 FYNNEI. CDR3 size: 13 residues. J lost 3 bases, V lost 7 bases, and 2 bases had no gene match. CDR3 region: CASKDRDYNEQFF. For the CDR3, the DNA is TGTGCCAGCAAGGACAGGGACTACAATGAGCAGTTCTTC.

For the CDR3, the DNA is TGTGCCAGCAGCATCGCGCGTGGGGAGCGGCAGCCCCAGCATTTT. Translated: CASSIARGERQPQHF. V gene TRBV11-3 combines with J gene TRBJ1-5; D is unresolved. Per germline, CDR1 SGHNT and CDR2 YENEEA. V was cut by 5 bases and J by 7 bases, with 18 bases left in between. The CDR3 loop spans 15 amino acids.

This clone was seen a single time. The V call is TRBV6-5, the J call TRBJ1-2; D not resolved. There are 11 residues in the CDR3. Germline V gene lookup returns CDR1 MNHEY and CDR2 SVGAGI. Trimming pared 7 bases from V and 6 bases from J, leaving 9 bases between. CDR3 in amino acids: CASISGDGYTF. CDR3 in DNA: TGTGCCAGCATTTCTGGGGATGGCTACACCTTC.

CDR3 DNA sequence: TGTGCCAGCAGCTTAGGGCCCCATAATTCACCCCTCCACTTT. Protein sequence: CASSLGPHNSPLHF. The genes are TRBV5-5 and TRBJ1-6, with D hard to call. In germline, CDR1 is SGHKS, CDR2 YYEKEE (reference sequence). Trimming left V 2 bases short and J 5 bases short, with 8 bases between. This CDR3 is built from 14 residues.

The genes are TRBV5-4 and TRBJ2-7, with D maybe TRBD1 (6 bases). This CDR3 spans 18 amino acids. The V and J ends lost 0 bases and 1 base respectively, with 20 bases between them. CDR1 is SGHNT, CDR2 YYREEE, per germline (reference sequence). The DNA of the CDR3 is TGTGCCAGCAGCTTGGTTCTTATTCCCGGGACATCTTCCTACGAGCAGTACTTC. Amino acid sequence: CASSLVLIPGTSSYEQYF.

The CDR3 here is CASSFPGLSTDTQYF. The CDR3 DNA sequence: TGTGCCAGCAGCTTCCCAGGCCTAAGCACAGATACGCAGTATTTT. The chain employs TRBV14 and TRBJ2-3; the D is unclear. There are 15 residues in the CDR3. Trimming left V 5 bases short and J 0 bases short, with 12 bases between. Germline V gene sequence: CDR1 SGHDN, CDR2 FVKESK.

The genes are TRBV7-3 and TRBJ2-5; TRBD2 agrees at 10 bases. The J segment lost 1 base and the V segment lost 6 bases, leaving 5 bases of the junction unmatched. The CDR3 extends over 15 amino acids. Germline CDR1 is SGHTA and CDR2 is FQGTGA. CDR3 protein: CASSQGLAVQETQYF. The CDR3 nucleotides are TGTGCCAGCAGTCAAGGACTAGCGGTCCAAGAGACCCAGTACTTC.

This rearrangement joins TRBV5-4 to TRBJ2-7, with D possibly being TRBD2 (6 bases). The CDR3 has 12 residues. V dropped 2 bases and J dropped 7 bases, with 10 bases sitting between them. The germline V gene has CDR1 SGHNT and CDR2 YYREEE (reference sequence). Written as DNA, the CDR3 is TGTGCCAGCAGCTTCGGGACTTTAGAGCAGTACTTC. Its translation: CASSFGTLEQYF. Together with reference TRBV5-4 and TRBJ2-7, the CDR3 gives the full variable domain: ETGVTQSPTHLIKTRGQQVTLRCSSQSGHNTVSWYQQALGQGPQFIFQYYREEENGRGNFPPRFSGLQFPNYSSELNVNALELDDSALYLCASSFGTLEQYFGPGTRLTVT.

CDR3 in amino acids: CASSLPGVNTEAFF. Written as DNA, the CDR3 is TGTGCCAGCAGCTTACCGGGAGTAAACACTGAAGCTTTCTTT. V gene TRBV7-3 combines with J gene TRBJ1-1; the D is unclear. Germline V gives CDR1 SGHTA, CDR2 FQGTGA. This CDR3 spans 14 amino acids. V lost 2 bases to trimming and J lost 2 bases, with 9 bases between them.

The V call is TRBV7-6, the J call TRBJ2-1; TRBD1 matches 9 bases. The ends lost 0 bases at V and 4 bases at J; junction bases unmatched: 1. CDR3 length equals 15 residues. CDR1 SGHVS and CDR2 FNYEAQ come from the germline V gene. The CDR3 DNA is TGTGCCAGCAGCTTAGCTGACAGGGGGTACAATGAGCAGTTCTTC. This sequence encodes CASSLADRGYNEQFF.

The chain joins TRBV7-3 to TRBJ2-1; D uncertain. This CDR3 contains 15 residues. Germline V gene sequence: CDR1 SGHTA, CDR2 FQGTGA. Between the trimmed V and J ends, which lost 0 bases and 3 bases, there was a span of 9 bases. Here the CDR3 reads CASSLTSRSYNEQFF. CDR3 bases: TGTGCCAGCAGCTTAACGTCGCGGAGCTACAATGAGCAGTTCTTC. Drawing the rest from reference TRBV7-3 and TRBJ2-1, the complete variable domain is GAGVSQTPSNKVTEKGKYVELRCDPISGHTALYWYRQSLGQGPEFLIYFQGTGAADDSGLPNDRFFAVRPEGSVSTLKIQRTERGDSAVYLCASSLTSRSYNEQFFGPGTRLTVL.

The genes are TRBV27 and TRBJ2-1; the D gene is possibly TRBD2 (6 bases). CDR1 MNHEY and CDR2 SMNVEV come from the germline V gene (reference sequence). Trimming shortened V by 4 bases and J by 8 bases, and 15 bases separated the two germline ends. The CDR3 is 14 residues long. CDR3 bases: TGTGCCAGCAGTTACACCTGGGGGGACTATGAGCAGTTCTTC. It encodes CASSYTWGDYEQFF.

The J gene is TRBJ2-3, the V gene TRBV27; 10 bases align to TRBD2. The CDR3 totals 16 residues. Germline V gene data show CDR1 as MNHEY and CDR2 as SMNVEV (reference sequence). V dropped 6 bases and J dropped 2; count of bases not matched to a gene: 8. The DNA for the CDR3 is TGTGCCAGCAGCCGGCTAGCGGGGGATTACACAGATACGCAGTATTTT. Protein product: CASSRLAGDYTDTQYF.

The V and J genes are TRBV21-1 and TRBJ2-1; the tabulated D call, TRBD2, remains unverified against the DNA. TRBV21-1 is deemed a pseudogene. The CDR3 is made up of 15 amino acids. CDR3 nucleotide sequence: TGTGCCAGCAGCATCGTCATCCGCGGCCCCAATGAGCAGTTCTTC. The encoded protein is CASSIVIRGPNEQFF.